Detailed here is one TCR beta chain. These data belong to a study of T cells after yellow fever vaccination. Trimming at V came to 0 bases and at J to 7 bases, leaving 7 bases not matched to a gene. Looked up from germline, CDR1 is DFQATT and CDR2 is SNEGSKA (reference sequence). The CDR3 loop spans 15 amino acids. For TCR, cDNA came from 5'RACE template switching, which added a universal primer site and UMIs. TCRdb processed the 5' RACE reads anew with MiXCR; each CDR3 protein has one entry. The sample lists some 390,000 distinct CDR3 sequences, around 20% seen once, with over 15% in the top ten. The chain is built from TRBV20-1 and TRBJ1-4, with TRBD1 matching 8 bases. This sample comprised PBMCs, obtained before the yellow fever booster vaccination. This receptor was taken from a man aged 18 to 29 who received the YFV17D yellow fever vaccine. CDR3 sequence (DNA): TGCAGTGCTAGAGATCCGACAGGGGCGGCTGAAAAACTGTTTTTT. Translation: CSARDPTGAAEKLFF.